This T cell receptor beta chain was sequenced for a study of identifying expanded T cells in peripheral blood. Study-level results: Over about two and four weeks, about 15 and 19 clones changed, versus more than 1 between replicates. Across healthy donors, higher total template counts meant significantly greater two-week count variance.

Profiled with immunoSEQ multiplex PCR; TCRdb holds only in-frame clones, not every one. This sample has around 85,000 clones, with over 75% found just once. Collection occurred without any documented infections or immune events in donors. As regards this clone: Its specificity is not known.

From germline, CDR1 is PRHDT and CDR2 FYEKMQ (reference sequence). V lost 0 bases to trimming and J lost 7 bases, with 13 bases between them. The CDR3 loop spans 15 amino acids. The rearrangement uses TRBV13 and TRBJ2-1; either TRBD1 or TRBD2 may fit D (6 bases each). The sample was blood. The sequence was collected from a person between 18 and 75 years old in good health. This chain's CDR3 is CASSLGGGRRNEQFF. In DNA form, the CDR3 reads TGTGCCAGCAGCTTAGGAGGGGGGCGCCGGAATGAGCAGTTCTTC.